This T cell receptor beta chain was identified during a study of blood T cell repertoires in COVID-19. For the study at large: The United States, Italy and Spain provided the acute and convalescent COVID-19 samples. T cells, B-cell-depleted T cells, or PBMCs supplied cDNA or gDNA.

Seattle patients were enrolled while actively infected and followed longitudinally. Per the original data handling: For nucleated cells, counts were estimated from reference gene primer amplification. Method: immunoSEQ multiplex PCR; TCRdb's copy keeps in-frame clones and lacks some. That table supplies the V and J calls and clone size; D and trimming were determined from the DNA. The sample comprises 150,000 to 200,000 clones, roughly 88% of which are singletons, and around 6.7% rests with the top ten. V was clipped by 1 base and J by 0 bases, with 6 bases between them. CDR1 is MGHRA, CDR2 YSYEKL, per germline. The CDR3 has 14 amino acids.

This chain links TRBV4-1 with TRBJ1-1; D is uncertain. Sequenced material: peripheral blood. This clonotype was obtained from a woman in her thirties or forties with COVID-19, enrolled during active disease. The CDR3 nucleotides read TGCGCCAGCAGCCAAGGCTACGTGAACACTGAAGCTTTCTTT. It yields the protein CASSQGYVNTEAFF.